These T cell receptor beta chains were read from a single sample in a study of blood T cells in healthy people across ages. TCRdb passed the 5' RACE reads through MiXCR, listing each CDR3 protein once. The repertoire holds 1 million or so distinct CDR3 sequences, with about 25% as singletons. In addition, the sample was reused for a study of T cells of mothers and their children.

What was sequenced was blood. These receptors came from a girl between 2 and 10 years old in good health. The CDR3 runs from the conserved cysteine through the conserved F or W. Fields, in order: D gene, V gene, CDR3 protein. The D gene is left open where the match is weak.

d_gene: -
v_gene: TRBV7-3
CDR3aa: CASSQVPGTEAFF

d_gene: -
v_gene: TRBV29-1
CDR3aa: CSGLTASGNTIYF

d_gene: -
v_gene: TRBV28
CDR3aa: CASNNRRTSYEQYF

d_gene: -
v_gene: TRBV9
CDR3aa: CASSAHPTASGANVLTF

d_gene: TRBD2
v_gene: TRBV13
CDR3aa: CASSSSGTSASDTQYF

d_gene: TRBD2
v_gene: TRBV16
CDR3aa: CASSHQVAGVPGETQYF

d_gene: -
v_gene: TRBV25-1
CDR3aa: CASSERVVGYGYTF

d_gene: -
v_gene: TRBV12-3/TRBV12-4
CDR3aa: CASSPWSGGEGTEAFF

d_gene: -
v_gene: TRBV25-1
CDR3aa: CASSDPLKETQYF

d_gene: -
v_gene: TRBV28
CDR3aa: CASTSSEGGGETDTQYF

d_gene: -
v_gene: TRBV4-3
CDR3aa: CASSQETFSGSYEQYF

d_gene: -
v_gene: TRBV7-9
CDR3aa: CASSPRGPPNIQYF

d_gene: -
v_gene: TRBV29-1
CDR3aa: CSAVPDRPSYEQYF

d_gene: TRBD2
v_gene: TRBV11-2
CDR3aa: CASSRSNTVRAGVYEQYF

d_gene: -
v_gene: TRBV15
CDR3aa: CATMGTDPYNEQFF

d_gene: -
v_gene: TRBV7-9
CDR3aa: CASSWDVEGEQFF

d_gene: TRBD1
v_gene: TRBV24-1
CDR3aa: CATSDRYQETQYF

d_gene: TRBD2
v_gene: TRBV7-6
CDR3aa: CASRNGMERGRMDTQYF

d_gene: -
v_gene: TRBV29-1
CDR3aa: CSVEEGAGGTEAFF

d_gene: -
v_gene: TRBV5-1
CDR3aa: CASRFGRASEETQYF

d_gene: TRBD1
v_gene: TRBV6-6
CDR3aa: CASSYDRQGATTGPYF

d_gene: -
v_gene: TRBV10-3
CDR3aa: CAISETNPMNTEAFF

d_gene: TRBD2
v_gene: TRBV9
CDR3aa: CASSVEGTSGGYNEQFF

d_gene: TRBD2
v_gene: TRBV19
CDR3aa: CASSINTSGKDEQFF

d_gene: -
v_gene: TRBV7-9
CDR3aa: CASSARDDYNEQFF

d_gene: TRBD1
v_gene: TRBV6-2/TRBV6-3
CDR3aa: CASSADRAKEKLFF

d_gene: -
v_gene: TRBV29-1
CDR3aa: CSVSREGTTNEKLFF

d_gene: -
v_gene: TRBV6-2/TRBV6-3
CDR3aa: CASSSQPPPAGVQYF

d_gene: -
v_gene: TRBV5-5
CDR3aa: CAGSERTDGEQFF

d_gene: -
v_gene: TRBV21-1
CDR3aa: CATYEKLFF

d_gene: -
v_gene: TRBV7-2
CDR3aa: CASSLGRGAEQYF

d_gene: -
v_gene: TRBV29-1
CDR3aa: CSVTPGYSYYEQYF

d_gene: TRBD2
v_gene: TRBV24-1
CDR3aa: CATSDFSGGTYNEQFF

d_gene: -
v_gene: TRBV20-1
CDR3aa: CSVYGRAEALF

d_gene: -
v_gene: TRBV7-2
CDR3aa: CASRGGRMNTEAFF

d_gene: -
v_gene: TRBV6-1
CDR3aa: CASSENHEQYF

d_gene: TRBD2
v_gene: TRBV20-1
CDR3aa: CSATTSGRSPYEQYF

d_gene: TRBD2
v_gene: TRBV29-1
CDR3aa: CSVVSSGSKETQYF

d_gene: -
v_gene: TRBV29-1
CDR3aa: CSVVLWSGNEQFF

d_gene: TRBD2
v_gene: TRBV7-9
CDR3aa: CASSRSLAGGPNEQFF

d_gene: -
v_gene: TRBV6-2/TRBV6-3
CDR3aa: CASGVTSYNEQFF

d_gene: -
v_gene: TRBV3-1
CDR3aa: CASSQGASASRTDTQYF

d_gene: -
v_gene: TRBV5-1
CDR3aa: CASSPLGNAEAFF

d_gene: TRBD1
v_gene: TRBV11-3
CDR3aa: CASSSPGTGYQETQYF

d_gene: -
v_gene: TRBV7-9
CDR3aa: CASSLAEGYTF

d_gene: -
v_gene: TRBV9
CDR3aa: CASSVGVREESFF

d_gene: -
v_gene: TRBV12-3/TRBV12-4
CDR3aa: CASSLSGNGAEAFF

d_gene: -
v_gene: TRBV20-1
CDR3aa: CSATRAGANVLTF

d_gene: TRBD2
v_gene: TRBV19
CDR3aa: CASSRGEFGEQFF

d_gene: -
v_gene: TRBV29-1
CDR3aa: CSVESPVSSYNSPLHF

d_gene: TRBD1
v_gene: TRBV12-3/TRBV12-4
CDR3aa: CASSPWTGGMETQYF

d_gene: TRBD2
v_gene: TRBV29-1
CDR3aa: CSVLEDRLAGDYEQYF

d_gene: -
v_gene: TRBV25-1
CDR3aa: CASRRGQTYEQYF

d_gene: TRBD1
v_gene: TRBV7-2
CDR3aa: CASSSIIGGSDYGYTF

d_gene: TRBD1
v_gene: TRBV25-1
CDR3aa: CASSEKQGAENIQYF

d_gene: -
v_gene: TRBV6-5
CDR3aa: CASSYSSPRQGRGDTQYF

d_gene: TRBD1
v_gene: TRBV20-1
CDR3aa: CSAPGGQETQYF

d_gene: -
v_gene: TRBV5-1
CDR3aa: CASSPIDTDTEAFF